The 21 T cell receptor beta chains presented below share a single source sample, sequenced in a study of blood T cell repertoires in COVID-19. Assay used: immunoSEQ multiplex PCR; TCRdb lists only in-frame clones, some missing. The table includes about 83,000 clones, around 90% detected once. Input material: peripheral blood. The receptors were sampled from a woman aged 50 to 60 with active or convalescent COVID-19.

This clone was counted ten times or more. The V gene is TRBV19, the J gene TRBJ1-2; 8 nucleotides line up with TRBD1. J gave up 6 bases and V 4 bases, and 7 bases lay outside the gene matches. Germline values: CDR1 LNHDA, CDR2 SQIVND (reference sequence). The CDR3 is made up of 14 amino acids. This chain's CDR3 is CASSSGQGRDGYTF. Here the CDR3 DNA reads TGTGCCAGTAGTAGCGGACAGGGAAGGGATGGCTACACCTTC.

The chain links TRBV5-1 to TRBJ1-5, with 10 bases that match TRBD1. CDR3 length: 15 amino acids. V lost 4 bases and J lost 5; bases outside the gene matches: 6. Germline V CDR1 and CDR2: SGHRS, YFSETQ. CDR3 in amino acids: CASSPRTGGDQPQHF. DNA for the CDR3: TGCGCCAGCAGCCCGCGGACAGGGGGAGATCAGCCCCAGCATTTT.

The chain couples TRBV3-1 (or the pseudogene TRBV3-2) to TRBJ2-6; D remains ambiguous. The germline V gene has CDR1 LGHDT and CDR2 YNNKEL (reference sequence). This CDR3 has 15 residues. V was cut by 2 bases and J by 4 bases, with 9 bases left in between. For the CDR3, the DNA is TGTGCCAGCAGCCAACTAATATCCGGGGCCAACGTCCTGACTTTC. This gives the protein CASSQLISGANVLTF.

This chain connects TRBV25-1 to TRBJ1-2, with D unclear. The germline V gene encodes CDR1 MGHDK and CDR2 SYGVNS. V was pared by 3 bases and J by 8 bases, with 10 bases between. This CDR3 is built from 12 residues. This CDR3 is CASSDSVGGYTF. In DNA form, the CDR3 reads TGTGCCAGCAGTGATTCCGTCGGGGGCTACACCTTC.

This chain joins TRBV12-3 or TRBV12-4 and TRBJ1-2; unclear D gene. Trimming cost V 4 bases and J 6 bases, with 9 bases left between them. The CDR3 sequence is 12 residues long. The DNA of the CDR3 is TGTGCCAGCAGTTATTCCGGGGATGGCTACACCTTC. Protein sequence: CASSYSGDGYTF.

The chain recombines TRBV6-2 or TRBV6-3 with TRBJ2-7, with D possibly being TRBD1 (5 bases). Trimming took off 2 bases at V and 4 bases at J, with 12 bases between the two ends. CDR3 length equals 14 residues. Germline CDR1 and CDR2: MNHEY and SVGEGT. CDR3 nucleotide sequence: TGTGCCAGCAGTTACAGTCAGGGTCCGTACGAGCAGTACTTC. It is translated as CASSYSQGPYEQYF.

This chain connects TRBV14 to TRBJ1-2; TRBD1 matches 7 bases. V shed 4 bases, J shed 9 bases, and the junction held 8 bases outside the gene matches. The germline V gene has CDR1 SGHDN and CDR2 FVKESK. The CDR3 length is 13 residues. In nucleotides, the CDR3 is TGTGCCAGCAGCCCAACTGACAGGGTGAGCTACACCTTC. Its translation: CASSPTDRVSYTF.

The chain links TRBV4-3 to TRBJ2-3; D remains unclear. In germline, CDR1 is LGHNA, CDR2 YSLEER. The ends were cut back, 0 bases at V and 0 bases at J, with 10 bases in the middle. This CDR3 has 16 residues. CDR3 DNA sequence: TGCGCCAGCAGCCAAGACCCAGGCGTTAGCACAGATACGCAGTATTTT. Protein product: CASSQDPGVSTDTQYF.

The chain recombines TRBV2 with TRBJ2-7; 9 bases fit TRBD2. V shed 6 bases and J 5 bases; nucleotides not matched to a gene: 11. Germline CDR1 SNHLY, CDR2 FYNNEI. This CDR3 is 15 amino acids long. DNA of the CDR3: TGTGCCAGCAGCCGAGCGGGGGGCATCAACAACGAGCAGTACTTC. Translation: CASSRAGGINNEQYF. The whole variable domain, filled in from reference TRBV2 and TRBJ2-7, reads EPEVTQTPSHQVTQMGQEVILRCVPISNHLYFYWYRQILGQKVEFLVSFYNNEISEKSEIFDDQFSVERPDGSNFTLKIRSTKLEDSAMYFCASSRAGGINNEQYFGPGTRLTVT.

The chain recombines TRBV7-2 with TRBJ1-1; 7 positions match TRBD1. This CDR3 is built from 13 residues. The J segment lost 3 bases and the V segment lost 6 bases, leaving 4 bases of the junction unmatched. In germline, CDR1 is SGHTA, CDR2 FQGNSA. In DNA form, the CDR3 reads TGTGCCAGCAGTCGGCAGGGGGACACTGAAGCTTTCTTT. This codes for CASSRQGDTEAFF.

This chain's CDR3 is CASSYTPGQRFYGYTF. CDR3 coding DNA: TGTGCCAGCAGTTACACTCCGGGACAGCGGTTCTATGGCTACACCTTC. The chain recombines TRBV6-2 or TRBV6-3 with TRBJ1-2; 7 nucleotides line up with TRBD1. V lost 2 bases and J lost 4; bases outside the gene matches: 10. The CDR3 is 16 residues long. CDR1 MNHEY and CDR2 SVGEGT come from the germline V gene.

The rearrangement links TRBV4-3 to TRBJ2-1; D is unresolved. The CDR3 spans 14 residues. The ends were cut back, 0 bases at V and 9 bases at J, with 12 bases in the middle. Per germline, CDR1 LGHNA and CDR2 YSLEER. The CDR3 region is CASSQDALVVEQFF. The CDR3 coding sequence is TGCGCCAGCAGCCAAGATGCCCTAGTGGTTGAGCAGTTCTTC.

V is TRBV7-8 and J is TRBJ2-2; TRBD2 agrees at 10 bases. Trimming at V came to 5 bases and at J to 2 bases, leaving 8 bases not matched to a gene. The CDR3 spans 17 residues. Per the germline V gene, CDR1 is SGHVS and CDR2 is FQNEAQ. CDR3 loop: CASSRDSGGPNTGELFF. CDR3 DNA sequence: TGTGCCAGCAGCCGGGATAGCGGGGGGCCAAACACCGGGGAGCTGTTTTTT.

The chain carries TRBV5-1 and TRBJ1-1; TRBD1 agrees at 7 bases. The ends lost 2 bases at V and 3 bases at J; junction bases unmatched: 4. The CDR3 has 14 amino acids. Germline CDR1 SGHRS, CDR2 YFSETQ. The CDR3 reads CASSLEDRDTEAFF. The CDR3 DNA reads as TGCGCCAGCAGCTTAGAAGACAGGGACACTGAAGCTTTCTTT.

This clone is a singleton in its sample. The V and J genes are TRBV7-8 and TRBJ1-5, with TRBD1 matching 11 bases. The length of the CDR3 is 15 residues. V shed 5 bases, J shed 7 bases, and the junction held 7 bases outside the gene matches. Per germline, CDR1 SGHVS and CDR2 FQNEAQ. This chain's CDR3 is CASSDSGQGVQPQHF. The CDR3 region has the DNA TGTGCCAGCAGCGACTCGGGACAGGGGGTGCAGCCCCAGCATTTT.

V and J are TRBV29-1 and TRBJ2-1; 10 bases fit TRBD1. The CDR3 extends over 14 amino acids. Trimming took 1 base from V and 8 from J; bases not matched to a gene: 5. The germline gives CDR1 SQVTM, CDR2 ANQGSEA. The CDR3 bases are TGCAGCGTTGAAGGGGGACAGGGGAGCGATGAGCAGTTCTTC. This codes for CSVEGGQGSDEQFF.

The V and J genes are TRBV27 and TRBJ2-1, with TRBD2 identical over 9 bases. Germline values: CDR1 MNHEY, CDR2 SMNVEV (reference sequence). CDR3 length equals 15 residues. The V segment lost 1 base and the J segment 8 bases; nucleotides outside the gene matches: 6. The CDR3 DNA reads as TGTGCCAGCAGTTTATTTAGCGGGGGCGATGATGAGCAGTTCTTC. This translates into CASSLFSGGDDEQFF.

V and J are TRBV5-4 and TRBJ1-1, with 10 bases aligning to TRBD1. CDR1 is SGHNT and CDR2 is YYREEE in the germline V gene (reference sequence). V lost 4 bases and J lost 8; bases outside the gene matches: 14. This CDR3 has 16 amino acids. In DNA form, the CDR3 reads TGTGCCAGCAGCCGACAGGGGGCTGGAGGTTCAACCGAAGCTTTCTTT. Protein product: CASSRQGAGGSTEAFF.

This chain joins TRBV19 and TRBJ1-2; tentative D call: TRBD1 (5 bases). Germline CDR1 reads LNHDA; CDR2 reads SQIVND (reference sequence). The CDR3 spans 13 residues. The V end was cut by 10 bases, the J end by 8 bases, with 20 bases between. For the CDR3, the DNA is TGTGCCACTCCCTCCAGGGAAGGCGGCGGCTACACCTTC. Its protein is CATPSREGGGYTF.

This chain joins TRBV11-1 and TRBJ1-1; 8 positions match TRBD1. The junction had 2 bases not matched to a gene; V was cut back by 4 bases and J by 4 bases. The CDR3 is 13 amino acids. Germline V gene sequence: CDR1 SGHAT, CDR2 FQDESV (reference sequence). The CDR3 sequence is CASSWDRPTEAFF. The CDR3 DNA follows: TGTGCCAGCAGCTGGGACAGGCCCACTGAAGCTTTCTTT.

CDR3 protein: CASSDPGQGAGEQFF. For the CDR3, the DNA is TGTGCCAGCAGTGATCCGGGACAGGGGGCAGGTGAGCAGTTCTTC. The J gene is TRBJ2-1, the V gene TRBV25-1, with TRBD1 matching over 12 bases. The CDR3 totals 15 residues. The V segment lost 3 bases and the J segment 9 bases; nucleotides outside the gene matches: 6. Germline-derived CDR1 and CDR2 are MGHDK and SYGVNS.